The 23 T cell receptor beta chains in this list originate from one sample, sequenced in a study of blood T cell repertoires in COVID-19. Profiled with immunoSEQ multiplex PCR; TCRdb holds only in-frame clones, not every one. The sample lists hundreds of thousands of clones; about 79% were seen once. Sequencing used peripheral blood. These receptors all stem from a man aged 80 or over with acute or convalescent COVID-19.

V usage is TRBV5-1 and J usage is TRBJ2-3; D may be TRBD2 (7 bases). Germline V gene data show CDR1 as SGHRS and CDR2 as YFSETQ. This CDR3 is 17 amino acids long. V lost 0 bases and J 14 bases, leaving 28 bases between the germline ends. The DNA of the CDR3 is TGCGCCAGCAGCTTGGTGGGACACCCCGGCGGGGGAGAGTATGGGTATTTT. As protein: CASSLVGHPGGGEYGYF.

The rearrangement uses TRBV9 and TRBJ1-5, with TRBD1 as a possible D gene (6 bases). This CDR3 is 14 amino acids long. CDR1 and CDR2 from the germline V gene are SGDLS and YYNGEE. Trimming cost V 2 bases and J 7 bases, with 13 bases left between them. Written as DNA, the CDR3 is TGTGCCAGCAGCGTGGGGGGGGCGGGACAGCCCCAGCATTTT. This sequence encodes CASSVGGAGQPQHF.

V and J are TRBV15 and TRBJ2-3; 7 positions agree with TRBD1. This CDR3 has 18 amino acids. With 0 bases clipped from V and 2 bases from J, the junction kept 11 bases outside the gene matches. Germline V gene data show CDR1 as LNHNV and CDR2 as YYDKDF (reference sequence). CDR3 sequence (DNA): TGTGCCACCAGCAGAGACTCCTCCCGGACAGGACCCACAGATACGCAGTATTTT. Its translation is CATSRDSSRTGPTDTQYF.

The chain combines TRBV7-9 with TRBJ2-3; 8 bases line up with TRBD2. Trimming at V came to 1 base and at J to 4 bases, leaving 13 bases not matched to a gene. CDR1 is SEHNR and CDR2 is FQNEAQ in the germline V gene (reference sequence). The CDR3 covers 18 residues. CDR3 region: CASSLEWGVAGRADTQYF. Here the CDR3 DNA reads TGTGCCAGCAGCTTAGAGTGGGGAGTAGCGGGAAGGGCAGATACGCAGTATTTT. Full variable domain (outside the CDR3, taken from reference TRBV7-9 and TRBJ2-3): DTGVSQNPRHKITKRGQNVTFRCDPISEHNRLYWYRQTLGQGPEFLTYFQNEAQLEKSRLLSDRFSAERPKGSFSTLEIQRTEQGDSAMYLCASSLEWGVAGRADTQYFGPGTRLTVL.

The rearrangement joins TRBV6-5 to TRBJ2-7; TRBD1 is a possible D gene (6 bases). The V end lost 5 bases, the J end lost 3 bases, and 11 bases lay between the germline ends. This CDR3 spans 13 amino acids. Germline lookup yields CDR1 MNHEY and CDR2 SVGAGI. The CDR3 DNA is TGTGCCAGCAGTCGACAGGTTCGCTACGAGCAGTACTTC. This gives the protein CASSRQVRYEQYF.

In DNA form, the CDR3 reads TGTGCCAGCAGTTTAGGCAGGGTCTCTTCTGAAGCTTTCTTT. Translated, it gives CASSLGRVSSEAFF. The V call is TRBV27, the J call TRBJ1-1; a possible D gene is TRBD1 (5 bases). The CDR3 contains 14 residues. Germline CDR1 MNHEY, CDR2 SMNVEV (reference sequence). Trimming pared 2 bases from V and 6 bases from J, leaving 13 bases between.

This CDR3 is CASSAKGGDTEAFF. For the CDR3, the DNA is TGTGCCAGCAGTGCAAAAGGGGGGGACACTGAAGCTTTCTTT. The chain employs TRBV2 and TRBJ1-1; D perhaps matches TRBD1 (6 bases). V was clipped by 4 bases and J by 3 bases, with 12 bases between them. The CDR3 has 14 amino acids. Looked up from germline, CDR1 is SNHLY and CDR2 is FYNNEI.

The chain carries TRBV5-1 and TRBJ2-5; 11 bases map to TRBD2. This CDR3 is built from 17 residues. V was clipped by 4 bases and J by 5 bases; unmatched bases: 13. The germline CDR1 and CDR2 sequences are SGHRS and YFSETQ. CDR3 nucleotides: TGCGCCAGCAGCATAACTAGCGGGAGAGGGATTGGGGAGACCCAGTACTTC. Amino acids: CASSITSGRGIGETQYF.

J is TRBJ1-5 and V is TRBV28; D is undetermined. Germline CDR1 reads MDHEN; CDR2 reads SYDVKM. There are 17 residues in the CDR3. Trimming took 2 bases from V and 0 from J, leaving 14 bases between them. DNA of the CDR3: TGTGCCAGCAGTTTAAACCAGGCACCTTATAGCAATCAGCCCCAGCATTTT. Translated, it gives CASSLNQAPYSNQPQHF.

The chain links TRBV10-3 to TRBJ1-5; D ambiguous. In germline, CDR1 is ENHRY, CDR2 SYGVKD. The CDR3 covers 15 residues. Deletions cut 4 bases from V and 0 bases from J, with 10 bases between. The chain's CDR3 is CAISGADPSNQPQHF. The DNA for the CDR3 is TGTGCCATCAGTGGGGCAGACCCTAGCAATCAGCCCCAGCATTTT.

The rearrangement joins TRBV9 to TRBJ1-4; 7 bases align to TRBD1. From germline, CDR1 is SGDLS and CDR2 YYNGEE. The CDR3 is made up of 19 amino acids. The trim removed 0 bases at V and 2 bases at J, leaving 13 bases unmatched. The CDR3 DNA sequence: TGTGCCAGCAGCGTAGGGGTGTCAGGGGGGATGAGGACTAATGAAAAACTGTTTTTT. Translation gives CASSVGVSGGMRTNEKLFF.

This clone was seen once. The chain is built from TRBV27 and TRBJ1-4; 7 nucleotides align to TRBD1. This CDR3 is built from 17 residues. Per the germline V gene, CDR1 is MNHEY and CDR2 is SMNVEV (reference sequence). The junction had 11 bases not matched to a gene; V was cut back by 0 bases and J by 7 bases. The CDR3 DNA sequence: TGTGCCAGCAGTTTATCATTTACATGGCAGGGGGGTGAAAAACTGTTTTTT. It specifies CASSLSFTWQGGEKLFF.

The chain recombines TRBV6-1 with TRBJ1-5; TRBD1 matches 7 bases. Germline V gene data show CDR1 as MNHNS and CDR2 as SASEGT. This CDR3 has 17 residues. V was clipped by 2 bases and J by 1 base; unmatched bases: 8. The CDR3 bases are TGTGCCAGCAGTGAAAGGTGGGACAGACTAAGCAATCAGCCCCAGCATTTT. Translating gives CASSERWDRLSNQPQHF.

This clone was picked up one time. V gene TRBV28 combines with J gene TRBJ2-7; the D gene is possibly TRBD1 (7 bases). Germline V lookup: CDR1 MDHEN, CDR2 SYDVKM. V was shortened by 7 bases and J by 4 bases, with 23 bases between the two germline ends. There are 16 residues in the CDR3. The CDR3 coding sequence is TGTGCCAGCACCCAATTAGGCACCAGGGGGGCGTACGAGCAGTACTTC. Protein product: CASTQLGTRGAYEQYF.

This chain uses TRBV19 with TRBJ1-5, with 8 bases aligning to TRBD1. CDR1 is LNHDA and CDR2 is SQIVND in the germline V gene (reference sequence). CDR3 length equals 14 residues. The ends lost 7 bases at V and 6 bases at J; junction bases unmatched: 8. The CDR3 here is CASKETGVAQPQHF. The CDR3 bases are TGTGCCAGTAAAGAGACAGGGGTTGCTCAGCCCCAGCATTTT.

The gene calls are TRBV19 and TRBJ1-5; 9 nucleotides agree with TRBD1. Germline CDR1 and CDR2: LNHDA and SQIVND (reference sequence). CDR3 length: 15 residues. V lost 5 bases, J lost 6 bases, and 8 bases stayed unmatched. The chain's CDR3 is CASSGDRGSGQPQHF. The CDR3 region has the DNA TGTGCCAGTAGTGGAGACAGGGGGTCGGGTCAGCCCCAGCATTTT.

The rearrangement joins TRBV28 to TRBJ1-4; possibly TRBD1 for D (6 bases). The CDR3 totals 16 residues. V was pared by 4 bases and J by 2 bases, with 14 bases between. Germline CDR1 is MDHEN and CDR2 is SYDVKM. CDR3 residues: CASSSYHRVTNEKLFF. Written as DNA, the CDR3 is TGTGCCAGCAGTTCCTATCACAGGGTGACTAATGAAAAACTGTTTTTT.

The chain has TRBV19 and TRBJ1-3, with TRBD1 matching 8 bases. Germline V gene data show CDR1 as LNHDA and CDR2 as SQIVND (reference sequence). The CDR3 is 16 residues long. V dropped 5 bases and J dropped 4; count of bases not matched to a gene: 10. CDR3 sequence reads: CASSLRTGTSGNTIYF. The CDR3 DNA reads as TGTGCCAGTAGTTTACGGACAGGGACTTCAGGAAACACCATATATTTT. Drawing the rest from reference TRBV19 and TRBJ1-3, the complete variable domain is DGGITQSPKYLFRKEGQNVTLSCEQNLNHDAMYWYRQDPGQGLRLIYYSQIVNDFQKGDIAEGYSVSREKKESFPLTVTSAQKNPTAFYLCASSLRTGTSGNTIYFGEGSWLTVV.

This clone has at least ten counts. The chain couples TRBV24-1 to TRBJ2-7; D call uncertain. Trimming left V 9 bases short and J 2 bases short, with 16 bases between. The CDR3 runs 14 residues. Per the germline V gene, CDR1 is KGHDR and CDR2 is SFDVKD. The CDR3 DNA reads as TGTGCCACCGCTGTGGGCACTCCCCCCTACGAGCAGTACTTC. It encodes CATAVGTPPYEQYF.

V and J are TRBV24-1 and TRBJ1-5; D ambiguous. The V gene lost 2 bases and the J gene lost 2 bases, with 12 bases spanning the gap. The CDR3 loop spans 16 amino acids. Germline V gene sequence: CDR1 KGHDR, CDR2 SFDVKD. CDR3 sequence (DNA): TGTGCCACCAGTGATTCGGCCGACATCCGCAATCAGCCCCAGCATTTT. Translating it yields CATSDSADIRNQPQHF.

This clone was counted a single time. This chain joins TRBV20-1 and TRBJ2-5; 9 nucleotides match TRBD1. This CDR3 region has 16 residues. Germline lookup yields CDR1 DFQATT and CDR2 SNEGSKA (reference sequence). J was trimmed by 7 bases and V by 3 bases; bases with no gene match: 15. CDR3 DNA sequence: TGCAGTGCTAGTTCGGGGTTGGGACAGGGCGTAGGGACCCAGTACTTC. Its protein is CSASSGLGQGVGTQYF.

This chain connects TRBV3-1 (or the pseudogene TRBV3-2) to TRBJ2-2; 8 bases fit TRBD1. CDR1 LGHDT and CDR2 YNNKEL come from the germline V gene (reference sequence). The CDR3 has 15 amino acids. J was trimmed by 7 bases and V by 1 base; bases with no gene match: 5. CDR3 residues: CASSQGTGTNGELFF. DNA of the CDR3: TGTGCCAGCAGCCAAGGGACAGGGACGAACGGGGAGCTGTTTTTT.

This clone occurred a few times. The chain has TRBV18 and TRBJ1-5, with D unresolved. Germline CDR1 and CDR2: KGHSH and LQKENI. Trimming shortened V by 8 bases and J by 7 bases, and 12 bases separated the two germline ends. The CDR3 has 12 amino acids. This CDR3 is CASRNPGQPQHF. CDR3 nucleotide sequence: TGTGCCAGCCGTAACCCGGGGCAGCCCCAGCATTTT.